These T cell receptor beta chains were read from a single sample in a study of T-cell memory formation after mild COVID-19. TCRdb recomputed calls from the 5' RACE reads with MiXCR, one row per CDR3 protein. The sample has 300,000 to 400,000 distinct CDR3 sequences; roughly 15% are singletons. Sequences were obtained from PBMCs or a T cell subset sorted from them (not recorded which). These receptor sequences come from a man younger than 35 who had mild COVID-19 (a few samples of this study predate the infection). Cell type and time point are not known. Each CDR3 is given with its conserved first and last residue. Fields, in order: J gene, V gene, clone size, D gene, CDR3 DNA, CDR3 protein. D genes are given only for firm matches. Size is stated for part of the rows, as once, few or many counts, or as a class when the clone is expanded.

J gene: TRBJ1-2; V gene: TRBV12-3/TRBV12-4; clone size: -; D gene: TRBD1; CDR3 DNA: TGTGCCAGCAGAGCCGGACAGGGAGGCTATAGCTACACCTTC; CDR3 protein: CASRAGQGGYSYTF
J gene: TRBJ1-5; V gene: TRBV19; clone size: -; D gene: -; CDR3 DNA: TGTGCCAGCAGAGGACACGCGCCCCATCAGCCCCAGCATTTT; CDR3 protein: CASRGHAPHQPQHF
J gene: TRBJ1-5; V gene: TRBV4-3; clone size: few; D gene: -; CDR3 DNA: TGCGCCAGCAGCCGGGGGTCCGATCAGCCCCAGCATTTT; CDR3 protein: CASSRGSDQPQHF
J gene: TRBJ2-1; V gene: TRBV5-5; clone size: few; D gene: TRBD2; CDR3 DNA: TGTGCCAGCAGCGTTAGCGGGGGGGCCGATATTGAGCAGTTCTTC; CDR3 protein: CASSVSGGADIEQFF
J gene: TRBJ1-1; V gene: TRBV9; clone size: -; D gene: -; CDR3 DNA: TGTGCCAGCAGCGGCCCATGGGACACTGAAGCTTTCTTT; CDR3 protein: CASSGPWDTEAFF
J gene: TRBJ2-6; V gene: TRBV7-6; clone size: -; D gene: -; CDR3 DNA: TGTGCCAGCAGCTTAAGCCGAGACTCTGGGGCCAACGTCCTGACTTTC; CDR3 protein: CASSLSRDSGANVLTF
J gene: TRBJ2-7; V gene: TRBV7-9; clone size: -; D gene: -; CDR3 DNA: TGTGCCAGCAGCTTAGGGGCCTCCCGAAGGGCATACGAGCAGTACTTC; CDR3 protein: CASSLGASRRAYEQYF
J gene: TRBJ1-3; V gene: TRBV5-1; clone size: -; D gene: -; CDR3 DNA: TGCGCCAGCAGTGCCTCCCCTGGAAACACCATATATTTT; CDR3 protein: CASSASPGNTIYF
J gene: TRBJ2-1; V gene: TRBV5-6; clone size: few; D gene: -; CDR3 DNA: TGTGCCAGCAGCTTGGACGAGAACAATGAGCAGTTCTTC; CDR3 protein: CASSLDENNEQFF
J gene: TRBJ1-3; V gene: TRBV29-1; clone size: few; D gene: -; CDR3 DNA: TGCAGCGTTGAAGTTGGAGGCGTCGGAAACACCATATATTTT; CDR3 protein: CSVEVGGVGNTIYF
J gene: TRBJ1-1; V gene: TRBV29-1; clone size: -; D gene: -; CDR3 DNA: TGCAGCGTTTCCCGGGCTATCGAAAGCGCTGAAGCTTTCTTT; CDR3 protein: CSVSRAIESAEAFF
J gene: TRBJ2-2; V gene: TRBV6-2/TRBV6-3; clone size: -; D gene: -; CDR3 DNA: TGTGCCAGCTTCAGGAACACCGGGGAGCTGTTTTTT; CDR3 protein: CASFRNTGELFF
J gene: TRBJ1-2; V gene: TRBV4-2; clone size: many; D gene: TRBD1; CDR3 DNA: TGTGCCAGCAGCCGCCAGAACAGGGGGCGGACCTATGGCTACACCTTC; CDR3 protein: CASSRQNRGRTYGYTF
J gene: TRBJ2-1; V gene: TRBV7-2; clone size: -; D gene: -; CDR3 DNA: TGTGCCAGCAGCTTATATGCCGGAAGCTCCTACAATGAGCAGTTCTTC; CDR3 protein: CASSLYAGSSYNEQFF
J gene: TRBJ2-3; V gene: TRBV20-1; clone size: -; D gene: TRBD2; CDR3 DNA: TGCAGTGCTAGACCCCCGGGACTAGCGGGGTATATAGATACGCAGTATTTT; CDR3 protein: CSARPPGLAGYIDTQYF
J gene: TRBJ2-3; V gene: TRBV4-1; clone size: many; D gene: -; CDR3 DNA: TGCGCCAGCAGCCAAGGCCCCTGGGGAGATACGCAGTATTTT; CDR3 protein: CASSQGPWGDTQYF
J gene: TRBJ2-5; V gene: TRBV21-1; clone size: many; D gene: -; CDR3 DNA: TGTGCCAGCTACCTAGACACCCAGTACTTC; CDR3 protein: CASYLDTQYF
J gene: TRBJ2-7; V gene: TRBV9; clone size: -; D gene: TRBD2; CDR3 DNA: TGTGCCAGCAGCCAAGCGGGACCCTCTAGGCAGTACTTC; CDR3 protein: CASSQAGPSRQYF
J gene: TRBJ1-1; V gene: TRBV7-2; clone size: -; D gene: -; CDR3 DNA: TGTGCCAGCACCTTAGGTGTAGGGGGGAACACTGAAGCTTTCTTT; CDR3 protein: CASTLGVGGNTEAFF
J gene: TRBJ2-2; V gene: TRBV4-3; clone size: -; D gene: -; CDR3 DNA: TGCGCCAGCAGCCAAGAGGTGCAGGGGAACACCGGGGAGCTGTTTTTT; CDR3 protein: CASSQEVQGNTGELFF
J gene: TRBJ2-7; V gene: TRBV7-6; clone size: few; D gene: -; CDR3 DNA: TGTGCCAGCAGCTTAGGGACTAACTACGAGCAGTACTTC; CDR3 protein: CASSLGTNYEQYF
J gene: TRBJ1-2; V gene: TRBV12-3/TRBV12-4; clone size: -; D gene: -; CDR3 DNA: TGTGCCAGCAGTTTAGGGGGGAGAGCTAACTATGGCTACACCTTC; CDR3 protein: CASSLGGRANYGYTF
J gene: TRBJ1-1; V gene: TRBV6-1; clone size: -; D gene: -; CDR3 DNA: TGTGCCAGCAGTGTGGACCCAGGTAACACTGAAGCTTTCTTT; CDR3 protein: CASSVDPGNTEAFF
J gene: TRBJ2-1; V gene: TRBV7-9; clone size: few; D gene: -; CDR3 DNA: TGTGCCAGCAGCTTTGGAGCCCGTGGTGAGCAGTTCTTC; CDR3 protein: CASSFGARGEQFF
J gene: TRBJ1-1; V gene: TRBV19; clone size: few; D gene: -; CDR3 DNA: TGTGCCAGTAATTCAGGGAACACTGAAGCTTTCTTT; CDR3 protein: CASNSGNTEAFF
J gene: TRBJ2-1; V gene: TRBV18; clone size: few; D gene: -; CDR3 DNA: TGTGCCAGCTCGCCTAGACTCGCCGGCAATGAGCAGTTCTTC; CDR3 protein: CASSPRLAGNEQFF
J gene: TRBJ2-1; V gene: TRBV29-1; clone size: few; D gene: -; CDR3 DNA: TGCAGCGTGGGGGTCTACAATGAGCAGTTCTTC; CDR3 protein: CSVGVYNEQFF
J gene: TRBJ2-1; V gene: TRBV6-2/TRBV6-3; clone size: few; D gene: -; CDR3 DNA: TGTGCCAGCAGAGATACTGGTCCCAGGGAGCAGTTCTTC; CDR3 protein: CASRDTGPREQFF
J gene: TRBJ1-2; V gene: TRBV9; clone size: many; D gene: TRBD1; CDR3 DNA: TGTGCCAGCAGCTTGGGACAGATTAACTATGGCTACACCTTC; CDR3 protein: CASSLGQINYGYTF
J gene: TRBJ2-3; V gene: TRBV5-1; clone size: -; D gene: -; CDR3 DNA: TGCGCCAGCAGTGCCTCGGGGTCAGATACGCAGTATTTT; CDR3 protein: CASSASGSDTQYF
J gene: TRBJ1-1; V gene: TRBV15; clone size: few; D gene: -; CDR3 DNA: TGTGCCACCAGCTTTGACAAGAACACTGAAGCTTTCTTT; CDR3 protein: CATSFDKNTEAFF
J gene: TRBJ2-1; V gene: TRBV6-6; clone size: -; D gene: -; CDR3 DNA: TGTGCCAGCAGTAGGGGTTCGGACAATGAGCAGTTCTTC; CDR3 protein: CASSRGSDNEQFF
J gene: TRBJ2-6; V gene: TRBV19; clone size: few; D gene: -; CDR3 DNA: TGTGCCAGTTATACCTCCGGGACGGGGGCCTCTGGGGCCAACGTCCTGACTTTC; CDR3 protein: CASYTSGTGASGANVLTF
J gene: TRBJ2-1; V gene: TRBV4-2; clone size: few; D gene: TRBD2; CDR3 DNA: TGTGCCAGCAGCCAAGATTTGGGACTAGCGGGATTGGATGAGCAGTTCTTC; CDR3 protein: CASSQDLGLAGLDEQFF
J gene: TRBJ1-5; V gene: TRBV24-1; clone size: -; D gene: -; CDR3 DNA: TGTGCCACCAGTGATGAAGGTTATCAGCCCCAGCATTTT; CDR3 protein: CATSDEGYQPQHF
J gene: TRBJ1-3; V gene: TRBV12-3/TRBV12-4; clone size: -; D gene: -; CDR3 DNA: TGTGCCAGCAGCCCCTATCGGGTTGGAAACACCATATATTTT; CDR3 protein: CASSPYRVGNTIYF
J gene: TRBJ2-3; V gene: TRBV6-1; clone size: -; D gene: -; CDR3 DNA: TGTGCCAGCAGGTATTGGGACCCAGGGGCGGATACGCAGTATTTT; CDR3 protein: CASRYWDPGADTQYF
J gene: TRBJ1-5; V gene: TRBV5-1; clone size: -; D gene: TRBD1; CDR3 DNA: TGCGCCAGCAGCTTGTCCGGGACAGGGGGCAATCAGCCCCAGCATTTT; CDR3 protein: CASSLSGTGGNQPQHF
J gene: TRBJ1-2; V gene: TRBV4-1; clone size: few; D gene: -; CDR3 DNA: TGCGCCAGCAGCCAAAACGGGGTGGGCTATGGCTACACCTTC; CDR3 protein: CASSQNGVGYGYTF
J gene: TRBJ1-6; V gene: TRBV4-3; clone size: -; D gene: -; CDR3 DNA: TGCGCCAGCAGCCAAGATTTCTCGTATTCACCCCTCCACTTT; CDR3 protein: CASSQDFSYSPLHF
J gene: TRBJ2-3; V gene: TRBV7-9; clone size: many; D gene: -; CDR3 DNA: TGTGCCAGCAGCTCACGAGCGGAGGGTGGAGATACGCAGTATTTT; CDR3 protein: CASSSRAEGGDTQYF
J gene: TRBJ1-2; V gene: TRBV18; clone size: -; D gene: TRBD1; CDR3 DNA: TGTGCCAGCTCCCAAGGACAGGGGGCGTACTATGGCTACACCTTC; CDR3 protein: CASSQGQGAYYGYTF
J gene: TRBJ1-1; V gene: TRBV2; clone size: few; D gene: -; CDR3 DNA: TGTGCCAGCAGTGAAGAGAGGATGAACACTGAAGCTTTCTTT; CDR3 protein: CASSEERMNTEAFF
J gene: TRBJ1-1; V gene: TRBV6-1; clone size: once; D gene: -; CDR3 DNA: TGTGCCAGCAGTCGGGGACCTATCAACACTGAAGCTTTCTTT; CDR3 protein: CASSRGPINTEAFF
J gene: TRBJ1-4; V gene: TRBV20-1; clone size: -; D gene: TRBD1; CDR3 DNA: TGCAGCGCGGGCCTGACCGGGACAGGGGGCAGAAAACTGTTTTTT; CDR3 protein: CSAGLTGTGGRKLFF